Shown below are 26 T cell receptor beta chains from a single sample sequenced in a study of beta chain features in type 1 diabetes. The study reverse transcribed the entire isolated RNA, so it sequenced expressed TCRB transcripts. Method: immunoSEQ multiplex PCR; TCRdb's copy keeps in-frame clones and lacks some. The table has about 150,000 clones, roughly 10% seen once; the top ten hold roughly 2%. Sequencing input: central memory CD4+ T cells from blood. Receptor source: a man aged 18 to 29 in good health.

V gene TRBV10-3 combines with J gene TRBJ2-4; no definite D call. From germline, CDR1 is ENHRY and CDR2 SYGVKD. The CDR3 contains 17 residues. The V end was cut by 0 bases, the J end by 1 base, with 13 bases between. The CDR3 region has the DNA TGTGCCATCAGTGAGTCGACGCGAGATGGGGCCAAAAACATTCAGTACTTC. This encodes CAISESTRDGAKNIQYF.

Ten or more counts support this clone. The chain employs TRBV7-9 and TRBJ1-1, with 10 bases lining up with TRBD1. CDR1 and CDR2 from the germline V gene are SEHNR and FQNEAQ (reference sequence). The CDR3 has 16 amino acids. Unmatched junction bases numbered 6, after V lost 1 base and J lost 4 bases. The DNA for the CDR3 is TGTGCCAGCAGCTTAGTGGGGACAGGGGCGCTCACTGAAGCTTTCTTT. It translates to CASSLVGTGALTEAFF.

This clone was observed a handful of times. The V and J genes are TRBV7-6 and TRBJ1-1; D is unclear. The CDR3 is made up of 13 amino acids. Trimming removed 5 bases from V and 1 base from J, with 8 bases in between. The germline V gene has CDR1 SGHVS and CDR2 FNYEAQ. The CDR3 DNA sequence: TGTGCCAGCAGCGTCAATCAGAACACTGAAGCTTTCTTT. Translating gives CASSVNQNTEAFF.

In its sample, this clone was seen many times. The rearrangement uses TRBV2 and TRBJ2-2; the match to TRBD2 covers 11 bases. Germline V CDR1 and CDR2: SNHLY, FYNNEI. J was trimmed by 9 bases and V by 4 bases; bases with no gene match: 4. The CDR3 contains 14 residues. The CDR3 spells CASSGSGRARELFF. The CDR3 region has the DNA TGTGCCAGCAGTGGTAGCGGGAGGGCCCGGGAGCTGTTTTTT.

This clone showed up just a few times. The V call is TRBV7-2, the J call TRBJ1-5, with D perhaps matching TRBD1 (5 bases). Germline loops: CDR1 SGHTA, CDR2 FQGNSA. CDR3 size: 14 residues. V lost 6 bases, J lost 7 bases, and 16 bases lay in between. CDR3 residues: CASSGGSAGQPQHF. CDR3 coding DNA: TGTGCCAGCAGTGGGGGGAGTGCTGGCCAGCCCCAGCATTTT.

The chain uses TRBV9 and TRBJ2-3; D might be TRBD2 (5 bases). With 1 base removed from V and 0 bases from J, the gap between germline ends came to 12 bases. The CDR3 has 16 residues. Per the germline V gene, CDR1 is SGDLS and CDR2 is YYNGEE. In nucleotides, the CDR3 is TGTGCCAGCAGCGTAATGGCTAGCTTTAGCACAGATACGCAGTATTTT. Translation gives CASSVMASFSTDTQYF.

CDR3 region: CSVAGSYNEQFF. CDR3 DNA: TGCAGCGTTGCGGGGTCGTACAATGAGCAGTTCTTC. The chain has TRBV29-1 and TRBJ2-1, with TRBD2 as a possible D gene (5 bases). CDR1 is SQVTM and CDR2 is ANQGSEA in the germline V gene. The length of the CDR3 is 12 residues. V lost 4 bases to trimming and J lost 4 bases, with 8 bases between them.

The CDR3 DNA sequence: TGTGCCAGCAGCGTAGATGCCCGGGAGGGATACAATGAGCAGTTCTTC. This translates into CASSVDAREGYNEQFF. The chain uses TRBV9 and TRBJ2-1, with 8 bases identical to TRBD2. Looked up from germline, CDR1 is SGDLS and CDR2 is YYNGEE. CDR3 length equals 16 residues. J gave up 4 bases and V 0 bases, and 6 bases lay outside the gene matches.

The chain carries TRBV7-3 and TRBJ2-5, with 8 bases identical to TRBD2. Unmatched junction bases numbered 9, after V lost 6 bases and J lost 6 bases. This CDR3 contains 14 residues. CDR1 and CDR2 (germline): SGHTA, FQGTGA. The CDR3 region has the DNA TGTGCCAGCAGTTTGACTAGCGCGGAGAAGACCCAGTACTTC. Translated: CASSLTSAEKTQYF.

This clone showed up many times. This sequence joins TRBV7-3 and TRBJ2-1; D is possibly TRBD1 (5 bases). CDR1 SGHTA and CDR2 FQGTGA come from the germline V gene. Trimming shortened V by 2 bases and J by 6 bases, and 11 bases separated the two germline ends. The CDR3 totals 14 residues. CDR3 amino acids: CASSLSAGSNEQFF. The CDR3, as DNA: TGTGCCAGCAGCTTATCGGCAGGGTCCAATGAGCAGTTCTTC.

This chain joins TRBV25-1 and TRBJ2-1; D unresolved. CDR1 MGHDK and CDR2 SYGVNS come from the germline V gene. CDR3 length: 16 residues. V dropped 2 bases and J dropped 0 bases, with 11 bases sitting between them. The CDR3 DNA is TGTGCCAGCAGTGAACCGGGCCCGAGCTCCTACAATGAGCAGTTCTTC. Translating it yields CASSEPGPSSYNEQFF.

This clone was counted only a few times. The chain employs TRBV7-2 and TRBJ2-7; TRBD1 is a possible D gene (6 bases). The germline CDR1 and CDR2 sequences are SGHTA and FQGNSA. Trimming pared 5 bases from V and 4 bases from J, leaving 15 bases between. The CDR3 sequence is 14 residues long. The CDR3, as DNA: TGTGCCAGCAGCCTTACAGGGTCACCGTACGAGCAGTACTTC. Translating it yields CASSLTGSPYEQYF.

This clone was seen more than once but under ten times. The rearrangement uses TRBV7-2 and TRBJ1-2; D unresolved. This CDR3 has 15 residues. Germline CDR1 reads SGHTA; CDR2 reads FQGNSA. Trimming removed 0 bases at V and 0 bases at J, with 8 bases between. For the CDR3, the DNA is TGTGCCAGCAGCTTAGCGGGCAGGACTAACTATGGCTACACCTTC. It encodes CASSLAGRTNYGYTF.

CDR3 residues: CASSLDSRYEQYF. CDR3 coding DNA: TGTGCCAGCAGCTTGGACAGTAGATACGAGCAGTACTTC. J is TRBJ2-7 and V is TRBV7-3, with TRBD1 as a possible D gene (6 bases). V was clipped by 3 bases and J by 4 bases, with 10 bases between them. Looked up from germline, CDR1 is SGHTA and CDR2 is FQGTGA. This CDR3 has 13 amino acids.

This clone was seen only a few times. Written as DNA, the CDR3 is TGTGCCAGCTCACCACCGGGGGTAGAGACCCAGTACTTC. Residues: CASSPPGVETQYF. This chain links TRBV18 with TRBJ2-5; D assignment may be TRBD1 or TRBD2 (5 bases each). Germline CDR1 reads KGHSH; CDR2 reads LQKENI. The CDR3 length is 13 residues. Trimming pared 0 bases from V and 4 bases from J, leaving 6 bases between.

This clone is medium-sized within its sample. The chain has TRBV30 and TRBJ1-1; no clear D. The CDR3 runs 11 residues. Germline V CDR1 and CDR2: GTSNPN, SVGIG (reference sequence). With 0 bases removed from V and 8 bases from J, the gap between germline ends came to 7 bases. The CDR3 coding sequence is TGTGCCTGGAGTGTATACTTGGAAGCTTTCTTT. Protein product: CAWSVYLEAFF.

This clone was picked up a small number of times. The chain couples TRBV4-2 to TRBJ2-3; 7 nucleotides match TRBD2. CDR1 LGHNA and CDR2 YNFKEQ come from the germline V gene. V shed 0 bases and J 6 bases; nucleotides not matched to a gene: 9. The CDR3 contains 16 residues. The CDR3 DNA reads TGTGCCAGCAGCCAAGATTGGTCTAGCGGAACCGATACGCAGTATTTT. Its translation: CASSQDWSSGTDTQYF.

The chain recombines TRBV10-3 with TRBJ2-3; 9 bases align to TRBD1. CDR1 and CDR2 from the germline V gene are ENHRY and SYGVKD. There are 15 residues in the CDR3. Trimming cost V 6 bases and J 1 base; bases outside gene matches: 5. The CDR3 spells CAIRLRDRGTDTQYF. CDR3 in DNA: TGTGCCATCAGGTTACGGGACAGGGGCACAGATACGCAGTATTTT.

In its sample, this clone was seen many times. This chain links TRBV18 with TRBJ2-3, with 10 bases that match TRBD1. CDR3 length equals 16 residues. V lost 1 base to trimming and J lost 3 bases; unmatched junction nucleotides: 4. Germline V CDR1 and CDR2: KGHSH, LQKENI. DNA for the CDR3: TGTGCCAGCTCACCACGGCCGGACAGGGGGACAGATACGCAGTATTTT. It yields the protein CASSPRPDRGTDTQYF.

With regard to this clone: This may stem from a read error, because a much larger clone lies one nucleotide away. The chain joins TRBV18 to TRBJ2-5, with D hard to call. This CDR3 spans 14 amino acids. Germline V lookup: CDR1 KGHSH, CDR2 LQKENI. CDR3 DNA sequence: TGTGCCAGCGCACCACCCCCGGTTAGAGAGACCCAGTACTTC. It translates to CASAPPPVRETQYF.

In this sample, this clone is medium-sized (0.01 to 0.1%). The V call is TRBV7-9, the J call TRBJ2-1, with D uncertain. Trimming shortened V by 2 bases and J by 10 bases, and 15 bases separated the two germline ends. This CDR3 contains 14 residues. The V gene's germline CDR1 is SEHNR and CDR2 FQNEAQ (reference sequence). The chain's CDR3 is CASSLTRPANEQFF. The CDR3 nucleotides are TGTGCCAGCAGCTTAACAAGGCCGGCCAACGAGCAGTTCTTC.

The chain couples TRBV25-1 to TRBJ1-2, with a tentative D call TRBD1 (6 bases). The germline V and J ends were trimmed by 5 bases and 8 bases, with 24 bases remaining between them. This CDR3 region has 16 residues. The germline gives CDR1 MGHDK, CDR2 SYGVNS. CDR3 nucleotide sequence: TGTGCCAGCAGTCCCATCACGCGGGGGCTAGAGCGGGGCTACACCTTC. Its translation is CASSPITRGLERGYTF.

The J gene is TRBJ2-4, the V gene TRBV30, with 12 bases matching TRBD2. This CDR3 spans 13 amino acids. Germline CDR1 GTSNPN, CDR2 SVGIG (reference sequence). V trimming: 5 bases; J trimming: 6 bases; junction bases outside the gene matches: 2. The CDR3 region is CAWETSGGNIQYF. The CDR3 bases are TGTGCCTGGGAGACTAGCGGGGGAAACATTCAGTACTTC.

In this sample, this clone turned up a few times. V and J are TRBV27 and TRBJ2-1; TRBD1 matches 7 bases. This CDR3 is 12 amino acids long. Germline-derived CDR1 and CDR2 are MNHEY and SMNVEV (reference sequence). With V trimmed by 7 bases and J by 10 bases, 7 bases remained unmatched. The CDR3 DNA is TGTGCCAGCACCGACAGGGTATCGGAGCAGTTCTTC. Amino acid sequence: CASTDRVSEQFF.

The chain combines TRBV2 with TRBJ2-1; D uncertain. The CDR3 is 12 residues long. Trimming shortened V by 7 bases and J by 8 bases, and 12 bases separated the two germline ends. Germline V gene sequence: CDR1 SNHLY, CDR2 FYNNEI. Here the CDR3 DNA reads TGTGCCAGCATCTGGGATCGCGATGAGCAGTTCTTC. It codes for CASIWDRDEQFF.

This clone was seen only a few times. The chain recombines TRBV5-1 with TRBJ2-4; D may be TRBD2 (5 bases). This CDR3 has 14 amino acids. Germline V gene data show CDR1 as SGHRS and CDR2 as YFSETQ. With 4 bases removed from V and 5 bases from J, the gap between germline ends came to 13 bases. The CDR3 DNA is TGCGCCAGCAGCGGGCCGGAGGCTGAAAACATTCAGTACTTC. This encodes CASSGPEAENIQYF.